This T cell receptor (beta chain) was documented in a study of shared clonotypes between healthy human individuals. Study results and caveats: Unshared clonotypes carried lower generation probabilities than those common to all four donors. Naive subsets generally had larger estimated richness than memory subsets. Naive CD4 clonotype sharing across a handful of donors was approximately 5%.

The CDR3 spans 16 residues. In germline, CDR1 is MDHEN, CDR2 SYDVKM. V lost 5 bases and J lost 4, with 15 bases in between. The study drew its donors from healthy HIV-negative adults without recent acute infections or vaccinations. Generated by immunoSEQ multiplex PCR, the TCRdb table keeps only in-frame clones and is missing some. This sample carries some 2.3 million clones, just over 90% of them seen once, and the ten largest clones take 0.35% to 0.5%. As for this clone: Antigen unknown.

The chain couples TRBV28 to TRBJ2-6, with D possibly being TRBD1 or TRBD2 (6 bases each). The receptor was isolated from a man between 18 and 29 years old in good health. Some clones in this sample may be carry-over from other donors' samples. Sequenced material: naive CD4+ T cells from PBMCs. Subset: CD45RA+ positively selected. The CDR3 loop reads CASSTIGGRGANVLTF. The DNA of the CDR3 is TGTGCCAGCAGTACAATTGGGGGGCGAGGGGCCAACGTCCTGACTTTC.